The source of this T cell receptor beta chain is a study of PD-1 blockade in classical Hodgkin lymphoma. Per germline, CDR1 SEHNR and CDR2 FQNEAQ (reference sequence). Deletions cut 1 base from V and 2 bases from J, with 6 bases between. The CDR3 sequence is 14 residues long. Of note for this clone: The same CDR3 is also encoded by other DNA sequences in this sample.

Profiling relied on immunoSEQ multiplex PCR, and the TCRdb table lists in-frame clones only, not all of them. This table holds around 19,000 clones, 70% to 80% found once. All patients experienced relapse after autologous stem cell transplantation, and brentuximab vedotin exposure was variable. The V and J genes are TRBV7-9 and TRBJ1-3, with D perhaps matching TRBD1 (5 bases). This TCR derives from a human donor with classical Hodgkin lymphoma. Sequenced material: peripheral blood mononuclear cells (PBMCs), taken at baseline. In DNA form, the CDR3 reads TGTGCCAGCAGCTTAGGGGGGGCTGGAAACACCATATATTTT. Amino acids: CASSLGGAGNTIYF.